This T cell receptor (beta chain) was sequenced in a study of T cell responses to AZD1222 COVID-19 vaccine. Study-level results: AZD1222 recipients seropositive at baseline numbered only 5 to 7. Across spike, vaccine-associated CD4 TCRs were found, dominant at 160-218 and 743-854. Unmutated variant regions reportedly attract nearly half of all spike-specific TCRs.

The germline V gene encodes CDR1 MNHEY and CDR2 SVGAGI. CDR3 size: 14 residues. Germline trimming cut 8 bases from V and 5 bases from J; bases unmatched to any gene: 11. As for this clone: Antigen: not known.

The study pooled second doses at about 4 or about 12 weeks. Sequencing was performed with immunoSEQ multiplex PCR; in TCRdb, only in-frame clones are kept and a portion is missing. The repertoire holds around 130,000 clones, with 88% as singletons. This sequence originates from an adult who received the AZD1222 COVID-19 vaccine. Here the sequenced sample was peripheral blood, taken 28 days after the second AZD1222 dose. The chain joins TRBV6-5 to TRBJ1-2; TRBD1 aligns across 7 bases. As DNA, the CDR3 is TGTGCCAGCCTCTTATCAGGGGGAAGGTATGGCTACACCTTC. Its translation: CASLLSGGRYGYTF.